This T cell receptor (beta chain) was recovered during a study of early T cells in non-severe SARS-CoV-2 infection. About the study: Sequencing targeted bulk RNA from unsorted whole blood, leaving chains unpaired.

Many counts were recorded for this clonotype. Unique molecular identifier tags were affixed to discrete cDNA molecules. MiXCR was run by TCRdb on the 5' RACE reads, yielding one entry per CDR3 protein. The table lists 88,000 or so distinct CDR3 sequences, 15% of them singletons. The specimen sequenced was whole blood. The sequence was obtained from an adult who was a healthcare worker with PCR-confirmed SARS-CoV-2 infection or an uninfected control (not recorded which).

CDR3 sequence (DNA): TGTGCCAGCAGCTTAGAACAGGGGGCGTACGAGCAGTACTTC. Translating gives CASSLEQGAYEQYF. This rearrangement joins TRBV11-2 to TRBJ2-7; 9 nucleotides line up with TRBD1. The CDR3 length is 14 residues. The germline CDR1 and CDR2 sequences are SGHAT and FQNNGV. The V segment lost 0 bases and the J segment 4 bases; nucleotides outside the gene matches: 1.